This TCR beta chain was profiled in a study of OX40 agonist ivuxolimab in advanced cancers. Study-level results: Low normalized clonal expansion also occurred in some nonresponding patients.

TCRdb keeps only in-frame clones here, not all; method: immunoSEQ multiplex PCR. The sample records fewer than 80,000 clones, around four fifths being singletons. As for this clone: Its cognate antigen is unknown.

This specimen was CD4+ or CD8+ T cells sorted from blood, taken in a trial of the OX40 agonist ivuxolimab. This receptor was identified in an adult with an advanced solid tumor such as melanoma, head and neck, liver or kidney cancer.

The CDR3 DNA follows: TGTGCCAGCAGCCGTGGTCTAGCGGGCACAGATACGCAGTATTTT. This encodes CASSRGLAGTDTQYF. The chain recombines TRBV7-3 with TRBJ2-3; 7 bases are a match to TRBD2. Germline CDR1 is SGHTA and CDR2 is FQGTGA. V trimming: 5 bases; J trimming: 1 base; junction bases outside the gene matches: 6. This CDR3 is 15 amino acids long.